Below are 8 T cell receptor beta chains sequenced from a single sample in a study of blood T cell repertoires in COVID-19. TCRdb keeps only in-frame clones here, not all; method: immunoSEQ multiplex PCR. The data contain some 140,000 clones, less than 80% of them singletons. Material for sequencing was peripheral blood. These receptors were taken from a man in his fifties or sixties with acute or convalescent COVID-19.

V usage is TRBV29-1 and J usage is TRBJ2-5; D gene uncertain. Germline-derived CDR1 and CDR2 are SQVTM and ANQGSEA. The CDR3 sequence is 11 residues long. Trimming stripped 4 bases from V and 4 bases from J, with 7 bases between. The CDR3 reads CSVGPSETQYF. CDR3 nucleotide sequence: TGCAGCGTTGGTCCGTCAGAGACCCAGTACTTC.

The chain recombines TRBV9 with TRBJ1-3; TRBD1 might be the D (5 bases). This CDR3 has 18 amino acids. The germline V gene encodes CDR1 SGDLS and CDR2 YYNGEE. V lost 0 bases, J lost 0 bases, and 16 bases lay in between. CDR3 loop: CASSVDPGKGLSGNTIYF. DNA of the CDR3: TGTGCCAGCAGCGTAGACCCAGGGAAGGGCCTCTCTGGAAACACCATATATTTT.

The chain is built from TRBV3-1 (or the pseudogene TRBV3-2) and TRBJ2-7; the D gene is possibly TRBD2 (5 bases). Germline-derived CDR1 and CDR2 are LGHDT and YNNKEL (reference sequence). CDR3 size: 15 residues. The ends were cut back, 0 bases at V and 0 bases at J, with 9 bases in the middle. The CDR3 coding sequence is TGTGCCAGCAGCCAAGATCCGGGGAGCTCCTACGAGCAGTACTTC. Encoded protein: CASSQDPGSSYEQYF.

V is TRBV9 and J is TRBJ1-2, with TRBD1 as a possible D gene (6 bases). V was pared by 3 bases and J by 4 bases, with 19 bases between. CDR1 and CDR2 (germline): SGDLS, YYNGEE. The CDR3 is made up of 16 amino acids. CDR3 DNA sequence: TGTGCCAGCAGCGGAATTACAGGGTCAGCCATCTATGGCTACACCTTC. Encoded protein: CASSGITGSAIYGYTF.

The chain combines TRBV6-5 with TRBJ2-2, with D perhaps matching TRBD2 (5 bases). The CDR3 length is 13 residues. CDR1 and CDR2 from the germline V gene are MNHEY and SVGAGI. Between the trimmed V and J ends, which lost 2 bases and 7 bases, there was a span of 8 bases. The CDR3 nucleotides are TGTGCCAGCAGTTACGTCCGGGGCGGGGAGCTGTTTTTT. Its translation: CASSYVRGGELFF.

The J gene is TRBJ2-7, the V gene TRBV6-6; 13 positions match TRBD2. The CDR3 is 16 residues long. V trimming: 5 bases; J trimming: 4 bases; junction bases outside the gene matches: 8. CDR1 and CDR2 from the germline V gene are MNHNY and SVGAGI (reference sequence). CDR3 sequence reads: CASSQPGLAGAYEQYF. The CDR3 coding sequence is TGTGCCAGCAGTCAACCAGGACTAGCGGGGGCTTACGAGCAGTACTTC.

The V call is TRBV5-1, the J call TRBJ2-5; D remains ambiguous. CDR3 length equals 12 residues. The V gene's germline CDR1 is SGHRS and CDR2 YFSETQ. The V end lost 7 bases, the J end lost 4 bases, and 11 bases lay between the germline ends. The CDR3 DNA is TGCGCCAGCCATGGCCCGCTAGAGACCCAGTACTTC. Translation: CASHGPLETQYF.

The rearrangement uses TRBV27 and TRBJ1-2; 8 nucleotides agree with TRBD1. V dropped 5 bases and J dropped 2; count of bases not matched to a gene: 7. The CDR3 extends over 15 amino acids. Germline CDR1 is MNHEY and CDR2 is SMNVEV (reference sequence). In DNA, the CDR3 is TGTGCCAGCAGTCGACAGGGGTTTGGCAACTATGGCTACACCTTC. Protein sequence: CASSRQGFGNYGYTF.